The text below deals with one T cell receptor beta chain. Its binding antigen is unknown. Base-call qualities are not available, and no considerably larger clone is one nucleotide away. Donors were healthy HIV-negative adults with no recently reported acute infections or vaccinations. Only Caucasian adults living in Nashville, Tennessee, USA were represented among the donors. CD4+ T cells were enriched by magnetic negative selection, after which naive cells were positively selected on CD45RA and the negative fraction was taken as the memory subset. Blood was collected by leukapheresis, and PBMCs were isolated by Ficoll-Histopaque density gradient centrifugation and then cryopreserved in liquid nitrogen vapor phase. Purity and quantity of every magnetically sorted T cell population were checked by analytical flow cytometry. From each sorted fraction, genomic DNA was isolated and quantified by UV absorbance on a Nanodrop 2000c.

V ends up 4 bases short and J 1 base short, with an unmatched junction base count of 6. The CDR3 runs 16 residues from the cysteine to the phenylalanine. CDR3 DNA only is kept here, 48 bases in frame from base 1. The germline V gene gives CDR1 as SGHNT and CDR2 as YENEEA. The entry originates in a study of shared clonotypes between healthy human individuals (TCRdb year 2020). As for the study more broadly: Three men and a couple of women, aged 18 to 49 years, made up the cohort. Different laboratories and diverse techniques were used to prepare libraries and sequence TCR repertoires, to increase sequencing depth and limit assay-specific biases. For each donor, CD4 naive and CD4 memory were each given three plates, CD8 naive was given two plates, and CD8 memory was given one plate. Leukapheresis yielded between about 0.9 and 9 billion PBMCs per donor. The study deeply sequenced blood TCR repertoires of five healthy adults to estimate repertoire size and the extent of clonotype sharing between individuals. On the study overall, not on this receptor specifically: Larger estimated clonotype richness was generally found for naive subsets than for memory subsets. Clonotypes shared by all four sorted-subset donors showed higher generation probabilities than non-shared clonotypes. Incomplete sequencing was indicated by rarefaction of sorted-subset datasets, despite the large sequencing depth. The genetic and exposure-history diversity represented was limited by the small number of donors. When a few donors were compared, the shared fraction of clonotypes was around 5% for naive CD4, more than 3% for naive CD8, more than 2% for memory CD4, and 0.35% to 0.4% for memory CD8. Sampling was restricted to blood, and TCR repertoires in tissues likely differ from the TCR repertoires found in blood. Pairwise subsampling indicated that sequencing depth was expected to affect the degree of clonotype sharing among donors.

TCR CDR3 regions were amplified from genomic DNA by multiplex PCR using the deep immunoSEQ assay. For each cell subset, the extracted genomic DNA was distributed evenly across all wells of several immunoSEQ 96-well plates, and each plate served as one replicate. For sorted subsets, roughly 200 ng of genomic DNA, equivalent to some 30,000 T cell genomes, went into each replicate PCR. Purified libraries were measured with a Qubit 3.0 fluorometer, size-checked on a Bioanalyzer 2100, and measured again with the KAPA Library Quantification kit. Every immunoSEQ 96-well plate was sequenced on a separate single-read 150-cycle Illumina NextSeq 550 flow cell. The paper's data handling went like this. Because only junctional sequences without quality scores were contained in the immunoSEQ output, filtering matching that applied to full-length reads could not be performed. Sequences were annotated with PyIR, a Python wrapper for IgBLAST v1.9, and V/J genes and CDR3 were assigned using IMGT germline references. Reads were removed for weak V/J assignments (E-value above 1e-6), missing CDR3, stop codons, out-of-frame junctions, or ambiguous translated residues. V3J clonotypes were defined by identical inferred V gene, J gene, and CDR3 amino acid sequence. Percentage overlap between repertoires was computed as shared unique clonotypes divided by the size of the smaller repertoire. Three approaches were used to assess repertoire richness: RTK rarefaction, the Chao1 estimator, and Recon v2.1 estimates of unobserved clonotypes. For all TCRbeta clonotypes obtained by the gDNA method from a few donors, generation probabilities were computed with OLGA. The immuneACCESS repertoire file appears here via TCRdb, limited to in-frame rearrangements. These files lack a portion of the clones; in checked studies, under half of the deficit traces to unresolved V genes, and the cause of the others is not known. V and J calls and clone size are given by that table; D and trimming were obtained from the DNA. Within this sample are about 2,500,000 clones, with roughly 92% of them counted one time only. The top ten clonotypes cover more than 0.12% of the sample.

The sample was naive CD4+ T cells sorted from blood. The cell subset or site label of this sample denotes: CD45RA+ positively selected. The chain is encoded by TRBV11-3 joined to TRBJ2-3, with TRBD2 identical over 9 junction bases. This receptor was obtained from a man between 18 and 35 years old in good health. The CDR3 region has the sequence CASSSWTSAGTDTQYF. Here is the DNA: TGTGCCAGCAGCTCCTGGACTAGCGCCGGCACAGATACGCAGTATTTT. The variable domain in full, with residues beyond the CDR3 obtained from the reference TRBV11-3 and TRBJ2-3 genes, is EAGVVQSPRYKIIEKKQPVAFWCNPISGHNTLYWYLQNLGQGPELLIRYENEEAVDDSQLPKDRFSAERLKGVDSTLKIQPAELGDSAVYLCASSSWTSAGTDTQYFGPGTRLTVL.